This T cell receptor (beta chain) was recorded in a study of read filtering for tumor transcriptome and immune sequencing. Study background: About 8 patients were R-ISS I, roughly 15 were R-ISS II, more than five were R-ISS III. After DNase treatment, RNA was made into whole-transcriptome libraries. General study findings and limits: RNA-seq captured clonotypes less deeply and reliably than IR-seq.

Molecular barcoded adaptors covering alpha/delta and beta/gamma chains were used on 400 to 450 ng RNA. TCRdb reprocessed the reads with MiXCR, giving one entry per CDR3 protein. The table has fewer than 90,000 distinct CDR3 sequences, around 12% seen once. The CDR3 consists of 14 residues. Looked up from germline, CDR1 is MNHEY and CDR2 is SVGAGI. Trimming removed 6 bases at V and 12 bases at J, with 21 bases between. Notes on this clonotype: Its antigen is undetermined. A read error is possible here, since a much larger clone lies one base away.

Sequenced material: a population of CD138-negative cells sorted from bone marrow. The TCR comes from a donor aged 40 or over with multiple myeloma. The chain is built from TRBV6-5 and TRBJ2-1; D tentatively reads TRBD1 or TRBD2 (5 bases each). The CDR3 region is CASRHPGLRGGQFF. The CDR3 DNA reads TGTGCCAGCAGACACCCGGGGCTCCGAGGCGGGCAGTTCTTC.